This T cell receptor (beta chain) was retrieved from a study of Graves' ophthalmopathy and Graves' hyperthyroidism. Lactation, pregnancy, uncontrolled infections and other autoimmune diseases were all grounds for excluding patients. Overall study results and limits: Classification of ophthalmopathy versus stable hyperthyroidism by a 13-signature model yielded around 91% sensitivity and roughly 80% specificity. Its predictions of ophthalmopathy progression gave the model roughly 71% sensitivity and about 72% specificity. Most thyroid clonotypes with frequency above 0.001 were detected in blood too.

Comments on this clonotype: As yet, its antigen is unknown.

Beta-chain TCR CDR3 regions were amplified from RNA transcripts. Second-round multiplex PCR followed a first-round RT-PCR using HTBI primers. TCRdb recomputed calls from the multiplex PCR reads with MiXCR, one row per CDR3 protein. The sample has some 1.1 million distinct CDR3 sequences; roughly two fifths are singletons. The CDR3 length is 13 residues. Germline trimming cut 7 bases from V and 2 bases from J; bases unmatched to any gene: 8. Germline values: CDR1 DFQATT, CDR2 SNEGSKA (reference sequence). The chain links TRBV20-1 to TRBJ2-7; 7 bases agree with TRBD2. The specimen was peripheral blood or thyroid tissue (not recorded which). This TCR was recovered from an adult man with Graves' hyperthyroidism. For the CDR3, the DNA is TGCAGTGAACAAAGCGGGGTCCCCTACGAGCAGTACTTC. Translating it yields CSEQSGVPYEQYF.